Following are 4 T cell receptor beta chains from one sample sequenced in a study of T cell repertoires and HLA-DP antigens (dated by TCRdb to between 2018 and 2020). Library method: the immunoSEQ multiplex PCR assay. Sourced from immuneACCESS, this table was stored by TCRdb with only in-frame sequences that have V and J called. A share of the clones is absent; for the studies checked, an unresolved V gene accounts for under half, and the remainder has no known explanation. A total of some 120,000 clones appear in this sample, 92% of them only once. Less than 0.35% of the sample comes from the top ten. These receptors are not linked to any known antigen. The sample taken for sequencing was CD4+ T cells from PBMCs. All receptors derive from a woman aged 18-29 years in good health and CMV-seronegative.

This clone was observed a few times. This specimen includes other DNA sequences encoding the same CDR3. The CDR3 loop reads CASGRTGNTIYF. In DNA form, the CDR3 reads TGTGCCAGCGGCAGGACTGGAAACACCATATATTTT. This chain joins TRBV6-1 and TRBJ1-3; D uncertain. The CDR3 extends over 12 amino acids. Germline loops: CDR1 MNHNS, CDR2 SASEGT. V lost 8 bases, J lost 2 bases, and 7 bases lay in between.

V usage is TRBV11-3 and J usage is TRBJ2-7, with unresolved D. This CDR3 contains 12 residues. Germline CDR1 is SGHNT and CDR2 is YENEEA. The V and J ends lost 0 bases and 3 bases respectively, with 3 bases between them. The DNA for the CDR3 is TGTGCCAGCAGCTTAGATAGCTACGAGCAGTACTTC. Residues: CASSLDSYEQYF.

V usage is TRBV4-2 and J usage is TRBJ2-1; 8 nucleotides match TRBD2. Germline loops: CDR1 LGHNA, CDR2 YNFKEQ. The CDR3 has 16 residues. The ends lost 4 bases at V and 4 bases at J; junction bases unmatched: 9. The CDR3 coding sequence is TGTGCCAGCAGCCGGGAAAGCGGGAGCAGGTACAATGAGCAGTTCTTC. Its translation is CASSRESGSRYNEQFF.

J is TRBJ1-6 and V is TRBV5-8; D is undetermined. CDR1 is SGHTS, CDR2 YDEGEE, per germline. Trimming shortened V by 2 bases and J by 7 bases, and 10 bases separated the two germline ends. This CDR3 region has 14 residues. The CDR3 coding sequence is TGTGCCAGCAGCTTACTCAGGAGAAATTCACCCCTCCACTTT. This gives the protein CASSLLRRNSPLHF.